The 17 T cell receptor beta chains listed next were all sequenced from one sample in a study of neurological immune-mediated disorders. Time point defined: longitudinal time-point 1 (baseline). TCRdb reprocessed the 5' RACE reads with MiXCR, giving one entry per CDR3 protein. The table shows 55,000 to 70,000 distinct CDR3 sequences, with roughly 10% occurring only once. Sequenced material: PBMCs. All receptors come from a male donor with HTLV-1-associated myelopathy (HAM/TSP).

This clonotype showed up many times. This sequence joins TRBV14 and TRBJ1-1; D remains ambiguous. Germline CDR1 and CDR2: SGHDN and FVKESK. With 0 bases removed from V and 3 bases from J, the gap between germline ends came to 11 bases. There are 15 residues in the CDR3. The CDR3 DNA reads as TGTGCCAGCAGCCAAGAGAACATGTTCGACACTGAAGCTTTCTTT. Translation: CASSQENMFDTEAFF.

This clonotype has ten or more counts. This chain connects TRBV5-1 to TRBJ2-5, with 8 bases matching TRBD1. Looked up from germline, CDR1 is SGHRS and CDR2 is YFSETQ. This CDR3 is 15 amino acids long. The junction had 5 bases not matched to a gene; V was cut back by 0 bases and J by 4 bases. The CDR3 coding sequence is TGCGCCAGCAGCTTGGGGACAGGGACGCGAGAGACCCAGTACTTC. Amino acid sequence: CASSLGTGTRETQYF.

In this sample, this clonotype turned up many times. CDR3: CASSYLGENTIYF. For the CDR3, the DNA is TGTGCCAGCAGTTACTTGGGCGAAAACACCATATATTTT. J is TRBJ1-3 and V is TRBV6-5; no definite D call. CDR3 length: 13 residues. CDR1 is MNHEY, CDR2 SVGAGI, per germline. V shed 1 base and J shed 6 bases, with 7 bases lying between them.

The chain employs TRBV20-1 and TRBJ2-7; 9 nucleotides align to TRBD2. In germline, CDR1 is DFQATT, CDR2 SNEGSKA (reference sequence). This CDR3 contains 17 residues. V lost 0 bases to trimming and J lost 2 bases; unmatched junction nucleotides: 11. The CDR3 here is CSAREGGGGESPYEQYF. CDR3 DNA sequence: TGCAGTGCTAGAGAAGGCGGCGGGGGGGAGTCGCCCTACGAGCAGTACTTC.

This clonotype was seen ten or more times. The V and J genes are TRBV15 and TRBJ2-1; D possibly corresponds to TRBD2 (5 bases). This CDR3 is built from 13 residues. The germline V gene has CDR1 LNHNV and CDR2 YYDKDF (reference sequence). The V and J ends lost 4 bases and 11 bases respectively, with 15 bases between them. The DNA for the CDR3 is TGTGCCACCAGCATTCTCAAACTAGAGAAGCAGTTCTTC. Residues: CATSILKLEKQFF.

This clonotype came up many times. The V and J genes are TRBV10-3 and TRBJ2-1; 9 positions agree with TRBD2. CDR1 and CDR2 (germline): ENHRY, SYGVKD. Trimming at V came to 6 bases and at J to 7 bases, leaving 13 bases not matched to a gene. The CDR3 runs to 16 residues. The CDR3 DNA reads as TGTGCCATCAGCCGTTCTGCGGGGGGGGCCGGGAATGAGCAGTTCTTC. The encoded protein is CAISRSAGGAGNEQFF.

Notes on this clonotype: A clone one base away is much larger, so this may be a read error. The V gene is TRBV7-6, the J gene TRBJ1-3; weak D call: TRBD1 (5 bases). Germline-derived CDR1 and CDR2 are SGHVS and FNYEAQ. The CDR3 loop spans 17 amino acids. V lost 0 bases to trimming and J lost 0 bases, with 12 bases between them. The CDR3 sequence: CASSLATGQVSGNTIYF. As DNA, the CDR3 is TGTGCCAGCAGCTTAGCAACAGGCCAAGTCTCTGGAAACACCATATATTTT.

Ten or more counts support this clonotype. The chain links TRBV20-1 to TRBJ2-5, with TRBD2 matching 13 bases. There are 15 residues in the CDR3. After removal of 2 bases from V and 5 bases from J, the junction contained 5 bases not matched to a gene. Per germline, CDR1 DFQATT and CDR2 SNEGSKA (reference sequence). The chain's CDR3 is CSARTSGGVGETQYF. CDR3 coding DNA: TGCAGTGCTAGAACTAGCGGGGGGGTGGGGGAGACCCAGTACTTC.

This clonotype was seen ten or more times. This sequence joins TRBV20-1 and TRBJ1-5; a possible D gene is TRBD1 (5 bases). V was pared by 3 bases and J by 7 bases, with 16 bases between. The CDR3 runs 14 residues. Germline CDR1 reads DFQATT; CDR2 reads SNEGSKA (reference sequence). CDR3 residues: CSARNGAGFQPQHF. The DNA for the CDR3 is TGCAGTGCTAGGAATGGGGCAGGGTTCCAGCCCCAGCATTTT.

The rearrangement uses TRBV6-2 or TRBV6-3 and TRBJ2-2; no reliable D call. The CDR3 covers 12 residues. Looked up from germline, CDR1 is MNHEY and CDR2 is SVGEGT. V lost 7 bases and J 7 bases, leaving 10 bases between the germline ends. The CDR3 coding sequence is TGTGCCAGCACACCATTGCACGGGGAGCTGTTTTTT. It is translated as CASTPLHGELFF.

This clonotype was found many times. The CDR3 here is CASSQVGTGTYEQYF. CDR3 DNA: TGTGCCAGCAGCCAAGTAGGGACAGGGACCTACGAGCAGTACTTC. The chain employs TRBV3-1 and TRBJ2-7; 9 nucleotides align to TRBD1. CDR3 length equals 15 residues. Germline V gene sequence: CDR1 LGHDT, CDR2 YNNKEL (reference sequence). V gave up 1 base and J gave up 2 bases; unmatched junction bases: 3.

This rearrangement joins TRBV7-2 to TRBJ2-3; 8 nucleotides align to TRBD2. CDR3 length: 15 amino acids. Germline loops: CDR1 SGHTA, CDR2 FQGNSA. The trim removed 5 bases at V and 0 bases at J, leaving 4 bases unmatched. The CDR3, as DNA: TGTGCCAGCAGCCGTAGCGGGGCTAGCACAGATACGCAGTATTTT. The encoded protein is CASSRSGASTDTQYF.

As for this clonotype: Given a much more abundant clone one base away, this may be a read error. The chain recombines TRBV7-6 with TRBJ2-3, with D perhaps TRBD2 (5 bases). Germline values: CDR1 SGHVS, CDR2 FNYEAQ. The V gene lost 2 bases and the J gene lost 6 bases, with 18 bases spanning the gap. This CDR3 is built from 16 residues. Here the CDR3 reads CASSLSSQADLDTQYF. The CDR3 DNA reads TGTGCCAGCAGCTTATCGAGCCAGGCGGACTTGGATACGCAGTATTTT.

In its sample, this clonotype was seen many times. The V gene is TRBV9, the J gene TRBJ1-6; no clear D. V gave up 1 base and J gave up 6 bases, with 11 bases separating them. The CDR3 has 15 amino acids. Germline CDR1 and CDR2: SGDLS and YYNGEE. CDR3 in DNA: TGTGCCAGCAGCGTATCGGGGAACGCTAATTCACCCCTCCACTTT. As protein: CASSVSGNANSPLHF.

This clonotype was picked up many times. This CDR3 is CASSLFRASTDTQYF. CDR3 DNA: TGCGCCAGCAGCTTGTTCAGGGCGAGCACAGATACGCAGTATTTT. The chain joins TRBV5-1 to TRBJ2-3; D possibly corresponds to TRBD1 (5 bases). With 1 base removed from V and 0 bases from J, the gap between germline ends came to 9 bases. The germline CDR1 and CDR2 sequences are SGHRS and YFSETQ. CDR3 length: 15 amino acids.

This clonotype was observed at least ten times. CDR3 DNA: TGTGCCAGCAGCTTAGACTCCACAGGGGGCCGGTACATTCAGTACTTC. Its translation: CASSLDSTGGRYIQYF. The chain couples TRBV7-2 to TRBJ2-4; 9 bases are shared with TRBD1. The CDR3 is 16 residues long. Trimming cost V 1 base and J 8 bases; bases outside gene matches: 9. Looked up from germline, CDR1 is SGHTA and CDR2 is FQGNSA.

This clonotype was counted many times. In nucleotides, the CDR3 is TGTGCCAGTAGCCTTATAGGGGGTGGGCTAGCGGGGTTCGTCCAGCGCAATGAGCAGTTCTTC. Protein sequence: CASSLIGGGLAGFVQRNEQFF. This chain joins TRBV19 and TRBJ2-1, with TRBD2 matching over 9 bases. V lost 6 bases, J lost 6 bases, and 27 bases stayed unmatched. CDR3 length: 21 residues. Germline V gives CDR1 LNHDA, CDR2 SQIVND (reference sequence).